The 2 T cell receptor beta chains below were found in one sample sequenced in a study of beta chain features in type 1 diabetes. The whole isolated RNA underwent reverse transcription, so sequencing captured expressed TCRB transcripts. Repertoires were generated with immunoSEQ multiplex PCR, while TCRdb's copy carries only in-frame clones and drops some. The profile shows about 330,000 clones, 11% of them singletons. Sequenced material: naive CD4+ T cells from blood. Source of these receptors: a woman in her thirties in good health.

There are a few counts of this clone. The chain is built from TRBV4-3 and TRBJ2-2; D not resolved. Trimming stripped 4 bases from V and 1 base from J, with 16 bases between. The CDR3 has 17 residues. CDR1 is LGHNA, CDR2 YSLEER, per germline. CDR3 nucleotide sequence: TGCGCCAGCAGCCCAAATACTGTCGCGAGGAACACCGGGGAGCTGTTTTTT. It yields the protein CASSPNTVARNTGELFF.

The V call is TRBV30, the J call TRBJ1-2, with a tentative D call TRBD1 (5 bases). CDR1 GTSNPN and CDR2 SVGIG come from the germline V gene (reference sequence). V lost 1 base, J lost 4 bases, and 16 bases lay in between. CDR3 length: 15 residues. CDR3 DNA: TGTGCCTGGAGTGCTGGTCTCCGGGACTCCTATGGCTACACCTTC. Its protein is CAWSAGLRDSYGYTF.